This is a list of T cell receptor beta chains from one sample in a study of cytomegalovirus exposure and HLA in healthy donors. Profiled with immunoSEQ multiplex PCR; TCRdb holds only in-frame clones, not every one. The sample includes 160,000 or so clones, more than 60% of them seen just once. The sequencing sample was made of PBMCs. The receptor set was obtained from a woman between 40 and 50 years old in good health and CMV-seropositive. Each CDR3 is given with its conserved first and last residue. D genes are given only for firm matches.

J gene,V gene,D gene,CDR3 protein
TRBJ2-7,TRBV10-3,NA,CAINRGVSYEQYF
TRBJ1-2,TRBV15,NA,CATSRDQGSHGYTF
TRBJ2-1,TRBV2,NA,CASSEEQGRLNEQFF
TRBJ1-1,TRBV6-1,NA,CASSDRQTANTEAFF
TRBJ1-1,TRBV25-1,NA,CASSEYKGVGTEAFF
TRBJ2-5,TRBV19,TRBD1,CASSSGTGGSETQYF
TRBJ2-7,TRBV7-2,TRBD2,CASSLGAAGDYYEQYF
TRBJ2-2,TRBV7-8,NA,CASSLEGRGVTGELFF
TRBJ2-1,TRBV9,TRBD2,CASSVELAGSQFF
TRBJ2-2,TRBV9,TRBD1,CASSVDRSGTGLLPGELFF
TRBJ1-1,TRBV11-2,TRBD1,CASTHRGRDTEAFF
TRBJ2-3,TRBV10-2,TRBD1,CASRRTGGIPSTDTQYF
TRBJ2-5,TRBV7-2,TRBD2,CASSPLAGTIGRGTQYF
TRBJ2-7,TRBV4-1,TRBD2,CASSWGLAGDEQYF
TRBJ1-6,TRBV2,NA,CASSDGQRPPLHF
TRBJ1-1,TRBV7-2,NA,CASSLVLNTEAFF
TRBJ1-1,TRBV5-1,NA,CASSLAGDTEAFF
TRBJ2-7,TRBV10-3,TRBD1,CAIENDRGGSEQYF
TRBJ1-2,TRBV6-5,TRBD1,CASSRQGGLYGYTF